The next 29 T cell receptor beta chains were all read from a single sample in a study of T cells in Graves' hyperthyroidism and ophthalmopathy. RNA transcripts were the template for amplifying TCR beta CDR3 regions. TCR CDR3 regions were first amplified by RT-PCR with HTBI primers. TCRdb analysed the multiplex PCR reads with MiXCR anew, one entry per CDR3 protein. The sample has roughly 100,000 distinct CDR3 sequences, about half seen once. The specimen sequenced was blood. Receptors originate from a man aged 35-49 years with Graves' hyperthyroidism.

This clonotype appeared many times. The chain joins TRBV5-1 to TRBJ1-1, with a possible D match to TRBD1 (5 bases). CDR3 length: 14 residues. Germline CDR1 reads SGHRS; CDR2 reads YFSETQ. Trimming removed 5 bases from V and 1 base from J, with 12 bases in between. Written as DNA, the CDR3 is TGCGCCAGCAGGTCGGGGCTGGGGAACACTGAAGCTTTCTTT. Its translation is CASRSGLGNTEAFF.

The V call is TRBV12-3 or TRBV12-4, the J call TRBJ2-3; a possible D gene is TRBD1 (5 bases). The CDR3 consists of 16 residues. The V gene lost 7 bases and the J gene lost 2 bases, with 19 bases spanning the gap. CDR3 bases: TGTGCCAGCACCAAAGGGGCGGCGGTAATCACAGATACGCAGTATTTT. Translated: CASTKGAAVITDTQYF.

This chain uses TRBV19 with TRBJ1-2; 9 positions agree with TRBD1. This CDR3 region has 15 residues. Looked up from germline, CDR1 is LNHDA and CDR2 is SQIVND (reference sequence). V was clipped by 4 bases and J by 6 bases; unmatched bases: 9. CDR3 sequence: CASSTRGDRGDGYTF. The CDR3 DNA sequence: TGTGCCAGTAGTACCAGGGGCGACAGGGGGGATGGCTACACCTTC.

This clonotype occurred many times. V gene TRBV6-5 combines with J gene TRBJ2-7, with 9 bases aligning to TRBD1. The CDR3 has 15 amino acids. The ends lost 5 bases at V and 1 base at J; junction bases unmatched: 6. The germline CDR1 and CDR2 sequences are MNHEY and SVGAGI. The CDR3 DNA follows: TGTGCCAGCAGTAAAACAGGGGGCTGGTCCTACGAGCAGTACTTC. Translation: CASSKTGGWSYEQYF.

This clonotype has just one count. The rearrangement links TRBV9 to TRBJ1-2; a possible D gene is TRBD1 (5 bases). The CDR3 spans 13 residues. V was clipped by 0 bases and J by 5 bases, with 8 bases between them. Germline CDR1 is SGDLS and CDR2 is YYNGEE. In nucleotides, the CDR3 is TGTGCCAGCAGCGTAGACGAGGGGTATGGCTACACCTTC. Translated, it gives CASSVDEGYGYTF.

This clonotype was detected many times. V is TRBV5-1 and J is TRBJ2-2, with 7 bases matching TRBD2. From germline, CDR1 is SGHRS and CDR2 YFSETQ. The length of the CDR3 is 16 residues. The V and J ends lost 4 bases and 6 bases, in that order; junction bases with no gene match: 12. Here the CDR3 reads CASSPPRAGRAGELFF. The CDR3 DNA reads as TGCGCCAGCAGCCCCCCGAGGGCAGGGAGGGCCGGGGAGCTGTTTTTT.

The sample holds many counts of this clonotype. This chain connects TRBV7-9 to TRBJ2-3; no clear D gene. Germline CDR1 is SEHNR and CDR2 is FQNEAQ (reference sequence). Trimming stripped 5 bases from V and 8 bases from J, with 11 bases between. The CDR3 extends over 12 amino acids. As DNA, the CDR3 is TGTGCCAGCAGCACTTCGACGGGTACGCAGTATTTT. It codes for CASSTSTGTQYF.

The chain has TRBV6-5 and TRBJ1-5; D might be TRBD1 (5 bases). This CDR3 has 14 amino acids. The ends were cut back, 2 bases at V and 9 bases at J, with 14 bases in the middle. Germline loops: CDR1 MNHEY, CDR2 SVGAGI. CDR3 in amino acids: CASSYRGGAGPQHF. CDR3 nucleotide sequence: TGTGCCAGCAGTTACCGCGGGGGAGCGGGGCCCCAGCATTTT.

This rearrangement joins TRBV29-1 to TRBJ2-7, with D hard to call. Looked up from germline, CDR1 is SQVTM and CDR2 is ANQGSEA. V was clipped by 8 bases and J by 2 bases, with 4 bases between them. This CDR3 spans 9 amino acids. CDR3 bases: TGCAGCTTCACCTACGAGCAGTACTTC. Its translation: CSFTYEQYF.

A word on this clonotype: One end of the junction varies from germline; a read error may be responsible. This CDR3 reads CARSLAGGAAYNEQFF. CDR3 DNA sequence: TGTGCCCGCAGCTTAGCCGGGGGGGCCGCCTACAATGAGCAGTTCTTC. The chain joins TRBV7-3 to TRBJ2-1; 8 bases match TRBD2. The length of the CDR3 is 16 residues. Germline loops: CDR1 SGHTA, CDR2 FQGTGA.

The chain recombines TRBV20-1 with TRBJ2-7; TRBD2 matches at 8 bases. CDR3 length equals 17 residues. The ends lost 0 bases at V and 0 bases at J; junction bases unmatched: 10. Germline V gene data show CDR1 as DFQATT and CDR2 as SNEGSKA (reference sequence). This CDR3 is CSARDMASGWNSYEQYF. The CDR3 DNA reads TGCAGTGCTAGAGATATGGCTAGCGGGTGGAACTCCTACGAGCAGTACTTC.

This clonotype was recorded many times. This chain joins TRBV2 and TRBJ2-3; TRBD2 might be the D (5 bases). The V gene lost 6 bases and the J gene lost 1 base, with 8 bases spanning the gap. The CDR3 is 13 amino acids. Per the germline V gene, CDR1 is SNHLY and CDR2 is FYNNEI. The CDR3 sequence is CASRRAGTDTQYF. The CDR3 bases are TGTGCCAGCAGGCGGGCGGGCACAGATACGCAGTATTTT.

This clonotype has at least ten counts. V is TRBV4-3 and J is TRBJ2-5; D is unclear. The germline V and J ends were trimmed by 0 bases and 5 bases, with 7 bases remaining between them. Per the germline V gene, CDR1 is LGHNA and CDR2 is YSLEER. This CDR3 region has 13 residues. CDR3 sequence reads: CASSQDRRETQYF. CDR3 coding DNA: TGCGCCAGCAGCCAAGATCGTCGGGAGACCCAGTACTTC.

This clonotype was detected ten times or more. This rearrangement joins TRBV6-5 to TRBJ2-1, with unresolved D. There are 12 residues in the CDR3. Germline CDR1 and CDR2: MNHEY and SVGAGI. V was clipped by 6 bases and J by 1 base, with 4 bases between them. The CDR3 sequence is CASRGSYNEQFF. CDR3 coding DNA: TGTGCCAGCAGAGGGTCCTACAATGAGCAGTTCTTC.

This chain joins TRBV30 and TRBJ2-6; 8 bases match TRBD1. CDR1 GTSNPN and CDR2 SVGIG come from the germline V gene (reference sequence). The CDR3 has 16 residues. V gave up 2 bases and J gave up 3 bases; unmatched junction bases: 6. The CDR3 bases are TGTGCCTGGAGTACGGACAGGGTACGTGGGGCCAACGTCCTGACTTTC. Its translation: CAWSTDRVRGANVLTF.

This clonotype appeared many times. The rearrangement uses TRBV7-9 and TRBJ2-3; D may correspond to TRBD1 or TRBD2 (6 bases each). Trimming left V 5 bases short and J 4 bases short, with 16 bases between. Germline values: CDR1 SEHNR, CDR2 FQNEAQ (reference sequence). The CDR3 has 15 residues. The CDR3 DNA is TGTGCCAGCAGCAGAAGGGGGGCTAAGGCAGATACGCAGTATTTT. It yields the protein CASSRRGAKADTQYF.

This clonotype was detected a few times. The chain is built from TRBV7-9 and TRBJ2-7; D may be TRBD1 (6 bases). The V gene's germline CDR1 is SEHNR and CDR2 FQNEAQ (reference sequence). This CDR3 has 15 amino acids. The germline V and J ends were trimmed by 6 bases and 5 bases, with 20 bases remaining between them. The CDR3 DNA reads as TGTGCCAGCAGTTTATACCAGGGGCCTCTGGACGAGCAGTACTTC. Amino acid sequence: CASSLYQGPLDEQYF.

This clonotype was seen at least ten times. The chain has TRBV29-1 and TRBJ2-3; TRBD2 aligns across 13 bases. Germline loops: CDR1 SQVTM, CDR2 ANQGSEA. Losses at the gene ends were 5 bases for V and 4 bases for J; bases not matched to a gene: 15. The CDR3 has 18 residues. CDR3 sequence reads: CSVRPTSGGAGRSDTQYF. The CDR3 DNA sequence: TGCAGCGTTAGACCCACTAGCGGGGGGGCCGGGCGCTCAGATACGCAGTATTTT.

This clonotype has at least ten counts. The V gene is TRBV5-6, the J gene TRBJ1-1, with D maybe TRBD1 (6 bases). This CDR3 comprises 14 residues. Trimming cost V 3 bases and J 5 bases, with 14 bases left between them. Per germline, CDR1 SGHDT and CDR2 YYEEEE. CDR3 sequence reads: CASSSDSLETEAFF. The CDR3 DNA sequence: TGTGCCAGCAGCTCGGACAGCCTGGAAACTGAAGCTTTCTTT.

Regarding this clonotype: Germline is not matched at one junction end, which may reflect a read error. V usage is TRBV7-2 and J usage is TRBJ2-5; 7 positions agree with TRBD1. Germline V gene data show CDR1 as SGHTA and CDR2 as FQGNSA. The CDR3 has 9 residues. The CDR3 protein is CASSLGQDF. In DNA form, the CDR3 reads TGTGCCAGCAGCCTCGGACAGGACTTC.

Points on this clonotype: This may be a read error: a much more frequent sequence differs by one nucleotide. This CDR3 fails to terminate in the conserved phenylalanine or tryptophan, so it likely reflects a read error. The chain recombines TRBV12-3 or TRBV12-4 with TRBJ1-1; D gene unclear. The CDR3 totals 14 residues. V lost 4 bases, J lost 0 bases, and 9 bases lay in between. The CDR3 DNA follows: TGTGCCAGCAGTTCCCCCGGGATGAACACTGAAGCTTTCGTT. It encodes CASSSPGMNTEAFV.

This clonotype was picked up many times. V is TRBV7-2 and J is TRBJ2-1, with 8 bases identical to TRBD2. V gave up 3 bases and J gave up 5 bases; unmatched junction bases: 6. Germline CDR1 and CDR2: SGHTA and FQGNSA. This CDR3 has 15 residues. The CDR3 bases are TGTGCCAGCAGCTTTCGGCGGGAGGCCAACAATGAGCAGTTCTTC. This gives the protein CASSFRREANNEQFF.

J is TRBJ2-3 and V is TRBV11-3; the match to TRBD2 covers 8 bases. The CDR3 runs 17 residues. J lost 1 base, V lost 6 bases, and 12 bases had no gene match. Germline CDR1 SGHNT, CDR2 YENEEA. CDR3 residues: CASSKAGDPIGTDTQYF. For the CDR3, the DNA is TGTGCCAGCAGTAAAGCGGGAGACCCGATCGGCACAGATACGCAGTATTTT.

The V call is TRBV5-1, the J call TRBJ2-7, with a tentative D call TRBD1 (5 bases). The V and J ends lost 1 base and 6 bases respectively, with 11 bases between them. CDR3 length: 13 residues. Germline CDR1 reads SGHRS; CDR2 reads YFSETQ. The CDR3 DNA sequence: TGCGCCAGCAGCTTGTTAGGGGTCATCGAGCAGTACTTC. Its protein is CASSLLGVIEQYF.

This clonotype showed up many times. This chain links TRBV6-6 with TRBJ2-7; D gene ambiguous. This CDR3 comprises 13 residues. Trimming took 4 bases from V and 1 from J, leaving 8 bases between them. Germline CDR1 MNHNY, CDR2 SVGAGI (reference sequence). In nucleotides, the CDR3 is TGTGCCAGCAGTTCCCTCCCGTCCTACGAGCAGTACTTC. Protein: CASSSLPSYEQYF.

The chain combines TRBV24-1 with TRBJ1-2, with TRBD1 matching 9 bases. J was trimmed by 3 bases and V by 3 bases; bases with no gene match: 7. In germline, CDR1 is KGHDR, CDR2 SFDVKD. The CDR3 totals 16 residues. The CDR3 nucleotides read TGTGCCACCAGTGATCCTGGACAGGGGAGTGACTATGGCTACACCTTC. It encodes CATSDPGQGSDYGYTF.

CDR3 in amino acids: CASSVVGGGEQFF. CDR3 DNA sequence: TGTGCCAGCAGCGTAGTTGGGGGGGGGGAGCAGTTCTTC. The J gene is TRBJ2-1, the V gene TRBV9, with TRBD2 matching over 7 bases. V shed 0 bases and J 10 bases; nucleotides not matched to a gene: 4. The CDR3 covers 13 residues. CDR1 and CDR2 from the germline V gene are SGDLS and YYNGEE.

Regarding this clonotype: This clone may be a read error of a much larger clone one base away. Because the CDR3 is missing its conserved closing phenylalanine or tryptophan, this is likely a read error. The DNA is left out, because the CDR3 cannot be placed on it with certainty; the CDR3 is given as TCRdb lists it. The chain joins TRBV7-2 to TRBJ2-3; TRBD1 was called by the table and not checked on the DNA. Ends included, the CDR3 has 15 residues. Germline V gives CDR1 SGHTA, CDR2 FQGNSA. This CDR3 is CASSPGTGKRNTQCY.

CDR3 in amino acids: CASSPGGQGLDNEQFF. Written as DNA, the CDR3 is TGTGCCAGCTCACCAGGGGGACAGGGTTTAGACAATGAGCAGTTCTTC. V gene TRBV24-1 combines with J gene TRBJ2-1; 9 nucleotides line up with TRBD1. The trim removed 11 bases at V and 5 bases at J, leaving 15 bases unmatched. The CDR3 is made up of 16 amino acids. CDR1 is KGHDR and CDR2 is SFDVKD in the germline V gene.